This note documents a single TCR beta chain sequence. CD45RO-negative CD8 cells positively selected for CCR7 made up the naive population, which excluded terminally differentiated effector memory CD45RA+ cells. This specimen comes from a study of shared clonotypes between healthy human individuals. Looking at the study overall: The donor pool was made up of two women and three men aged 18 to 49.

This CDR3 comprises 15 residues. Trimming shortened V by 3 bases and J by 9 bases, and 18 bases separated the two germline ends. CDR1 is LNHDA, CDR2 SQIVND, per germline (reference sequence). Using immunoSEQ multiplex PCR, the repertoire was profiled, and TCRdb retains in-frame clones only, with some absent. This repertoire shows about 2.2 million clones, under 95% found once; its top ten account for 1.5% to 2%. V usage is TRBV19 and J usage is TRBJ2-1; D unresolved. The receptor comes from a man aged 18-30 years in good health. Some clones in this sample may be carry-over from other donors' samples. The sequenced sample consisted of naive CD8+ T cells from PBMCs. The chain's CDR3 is CASSISLLVSSEQFF. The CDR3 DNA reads TGTGCCAGTAGTATCTCTCTTTTGGTAAGCAGTGAGCAGTTCTTC.